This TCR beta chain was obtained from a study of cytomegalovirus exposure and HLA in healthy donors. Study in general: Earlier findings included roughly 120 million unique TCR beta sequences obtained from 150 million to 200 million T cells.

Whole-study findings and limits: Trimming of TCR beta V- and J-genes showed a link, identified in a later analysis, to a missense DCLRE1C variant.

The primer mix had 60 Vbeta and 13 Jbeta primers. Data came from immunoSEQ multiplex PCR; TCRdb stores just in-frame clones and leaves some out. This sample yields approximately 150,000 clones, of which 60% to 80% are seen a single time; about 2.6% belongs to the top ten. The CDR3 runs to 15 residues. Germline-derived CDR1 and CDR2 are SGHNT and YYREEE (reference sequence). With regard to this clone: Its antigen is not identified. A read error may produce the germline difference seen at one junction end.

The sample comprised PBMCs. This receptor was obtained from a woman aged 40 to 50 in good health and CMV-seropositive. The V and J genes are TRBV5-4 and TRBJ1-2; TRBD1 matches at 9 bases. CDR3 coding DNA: TGTGCCAGCAACTTGGACAGGGGATTGAACTATGGCTACACCTTC. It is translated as CASNLDRGLNYGYTF.